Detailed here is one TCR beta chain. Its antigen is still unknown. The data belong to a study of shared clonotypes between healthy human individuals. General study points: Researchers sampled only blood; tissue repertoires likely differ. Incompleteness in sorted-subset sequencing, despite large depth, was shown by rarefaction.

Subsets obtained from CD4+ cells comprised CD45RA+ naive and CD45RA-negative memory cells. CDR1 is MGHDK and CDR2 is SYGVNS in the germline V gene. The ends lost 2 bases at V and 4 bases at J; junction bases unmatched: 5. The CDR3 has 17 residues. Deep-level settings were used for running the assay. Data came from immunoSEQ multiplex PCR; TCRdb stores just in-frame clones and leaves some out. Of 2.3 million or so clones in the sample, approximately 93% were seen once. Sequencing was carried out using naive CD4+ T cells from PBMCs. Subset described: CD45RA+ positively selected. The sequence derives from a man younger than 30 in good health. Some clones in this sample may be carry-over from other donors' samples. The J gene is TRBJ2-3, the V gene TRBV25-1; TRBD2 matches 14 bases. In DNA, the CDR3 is TGTGCCAGCAGTGAAGGGGGACTAGCGGGAGTGGCAGATACGCAGTATTTT. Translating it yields CASSEGGLAGVADTQYF. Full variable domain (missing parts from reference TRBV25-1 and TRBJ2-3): EADIYQTPRYLVIGTGKKITLECSQTMGHDKMYWYQQDPGMELHLIHYSYGVNSTEKGDLSSESTVSRIRTEHFPLTLESARPSHTSQYLCASSEGGLAGVADTQYFGPGTRLTVL.